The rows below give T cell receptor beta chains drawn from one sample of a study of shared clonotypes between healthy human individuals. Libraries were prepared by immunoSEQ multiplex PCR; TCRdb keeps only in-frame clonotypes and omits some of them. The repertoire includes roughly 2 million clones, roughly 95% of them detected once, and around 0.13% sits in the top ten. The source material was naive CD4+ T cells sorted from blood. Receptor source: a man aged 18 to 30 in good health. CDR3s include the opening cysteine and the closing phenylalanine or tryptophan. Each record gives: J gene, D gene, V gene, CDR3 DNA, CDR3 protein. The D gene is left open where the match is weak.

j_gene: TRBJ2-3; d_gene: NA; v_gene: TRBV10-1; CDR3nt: TGCGCCAGCAGTGAGACGGCAGATTACACCGATACGCAGTATTTT; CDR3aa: CASSETADYTDTQYF
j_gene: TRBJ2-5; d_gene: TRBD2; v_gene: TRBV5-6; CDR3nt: TGTGCCAGCAGCTTGGAGTCCGCTAAGAGCGGGAAGTGGGAGACCCAGTACTTC; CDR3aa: CASSLESAKSGKWETQYF
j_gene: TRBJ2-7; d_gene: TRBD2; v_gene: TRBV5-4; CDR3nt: TGTGCCAGCAGCTTGGCGGGACTAGCGGGGTTATACGAGCAGTACTTC; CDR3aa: CASSLAGLAGLYEQYF
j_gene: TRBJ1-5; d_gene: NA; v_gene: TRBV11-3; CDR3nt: TGTGCCAGCAGCTTGGCGAAGGAGTGGATGATCAATCAGCCCCAGCATTTT; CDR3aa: CASSLAKEWMINQPQHF
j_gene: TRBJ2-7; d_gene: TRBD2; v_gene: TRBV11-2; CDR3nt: TGTGCCAGCAGCTTCTCCCGGAGCGGGGGGTCCTACGAGCAGTACTTC; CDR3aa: CASSFSRSGGSYEQYF
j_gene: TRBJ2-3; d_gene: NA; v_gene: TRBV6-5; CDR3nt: TGTGCCAGCAGTTACAGTAGAAGTGGAGATACGCAGTATTTT; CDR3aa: CASSYSRSGDTQYF
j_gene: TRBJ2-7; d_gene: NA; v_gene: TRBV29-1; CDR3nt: TGCAGCGTGGAAGACAGGACCTACGAGCAGTACTTC; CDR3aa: CSVEDRTYEQYF
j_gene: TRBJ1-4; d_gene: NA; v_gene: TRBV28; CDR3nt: TGTGCCACCCAGGACGGGGTTGGAAAACTGTTTTTT; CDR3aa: CATQDGVGKLFF
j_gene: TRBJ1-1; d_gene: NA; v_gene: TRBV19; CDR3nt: TGTGCCAGTAGTTTAACAGGACCGATGAACACTGAAGCTTTCTTT; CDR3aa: CASSLTGPMNTEAFF
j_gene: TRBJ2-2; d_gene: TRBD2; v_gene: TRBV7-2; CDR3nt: TGTGCCAGCACCAAAACGAGACTAGCGGGAGCCGGGGAGCTGTTTTTT; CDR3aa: CASTKTRLAGAGELFF
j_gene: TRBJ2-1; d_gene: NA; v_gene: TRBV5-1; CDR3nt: TGCGCCAGCAGCTTGGGGACTATAATCTACAATGAGCAGTTCTTC; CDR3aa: CASSLGTIIYNEQFF
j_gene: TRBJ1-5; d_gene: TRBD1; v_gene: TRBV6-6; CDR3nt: TGTGCCAGCCGAGACAGGGACGTCGGCAATCAGCCCCAGCATTTT; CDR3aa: CASRDRDVGNQPQHF